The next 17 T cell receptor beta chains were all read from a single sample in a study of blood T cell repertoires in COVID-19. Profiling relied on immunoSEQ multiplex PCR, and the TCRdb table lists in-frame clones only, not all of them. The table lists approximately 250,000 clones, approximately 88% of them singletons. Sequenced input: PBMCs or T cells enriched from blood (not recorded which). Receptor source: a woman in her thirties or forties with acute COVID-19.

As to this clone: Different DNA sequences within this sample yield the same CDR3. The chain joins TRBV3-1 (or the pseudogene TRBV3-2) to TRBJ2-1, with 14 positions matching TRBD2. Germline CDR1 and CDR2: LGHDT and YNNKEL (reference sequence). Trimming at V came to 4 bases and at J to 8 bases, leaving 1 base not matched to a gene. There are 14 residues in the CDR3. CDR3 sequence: CASSPGLAGDEQFF. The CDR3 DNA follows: TGTGCCAGCAGCCCGGGACTAGCGGGGGATGAGCAGTTCTTC.

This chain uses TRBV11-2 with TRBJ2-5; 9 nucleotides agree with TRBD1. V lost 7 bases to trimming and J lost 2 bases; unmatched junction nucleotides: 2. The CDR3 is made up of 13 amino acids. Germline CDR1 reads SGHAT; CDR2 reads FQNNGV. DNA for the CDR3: TGTGCCAGCACCGGACAGGGGCAAGAGACCCAGTACTTC. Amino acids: CASTGQGQETQYF.

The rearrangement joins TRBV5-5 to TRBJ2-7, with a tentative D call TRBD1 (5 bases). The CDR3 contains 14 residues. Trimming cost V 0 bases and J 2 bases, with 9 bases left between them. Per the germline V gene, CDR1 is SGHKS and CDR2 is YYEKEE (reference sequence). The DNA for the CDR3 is TGTGCCAGCAGCTTGGGTGGGGCGCCCTACGAGCAGTACTTC. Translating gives CASSLGGAPYEQYF. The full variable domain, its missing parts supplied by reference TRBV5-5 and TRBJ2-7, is DAGVTQSPTHLIKTRGQQVTLRCSPISGHKSVSWYQQVLGQGPQFIFQYYEKEERGRGNFPDRFSARQFPNYSSELNVNALLLGDSALYLCASSLGGAPYEQYFGPGTRLTVT.

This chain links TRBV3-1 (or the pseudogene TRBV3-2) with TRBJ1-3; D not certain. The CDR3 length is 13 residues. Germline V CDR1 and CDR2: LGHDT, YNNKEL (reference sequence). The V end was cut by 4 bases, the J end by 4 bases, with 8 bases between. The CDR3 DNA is TGTGCCAGCAGCCCCGCGTCGGGAAACACCATATATTTT. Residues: CASSPASGNTIYF.

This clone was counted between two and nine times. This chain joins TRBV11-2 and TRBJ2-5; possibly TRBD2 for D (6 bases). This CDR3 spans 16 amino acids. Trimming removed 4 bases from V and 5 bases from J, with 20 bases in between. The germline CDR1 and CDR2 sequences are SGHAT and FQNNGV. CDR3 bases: TGTGCCAGCAGCTCCCTCCGGAGGGGCCGGTTTGAGACCCAGTACTTC. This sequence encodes CASSSLRRGRFETQYF.

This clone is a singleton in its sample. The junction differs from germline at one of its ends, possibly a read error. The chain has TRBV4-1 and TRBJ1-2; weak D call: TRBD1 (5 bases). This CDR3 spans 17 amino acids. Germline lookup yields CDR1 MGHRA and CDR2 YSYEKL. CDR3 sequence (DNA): TGCGCCAGCAGCCAAGAAAGTGGCGGGGGGAGAAACTATGGCCACACCTTC. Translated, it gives CASSQESGGGRNYGHTF.

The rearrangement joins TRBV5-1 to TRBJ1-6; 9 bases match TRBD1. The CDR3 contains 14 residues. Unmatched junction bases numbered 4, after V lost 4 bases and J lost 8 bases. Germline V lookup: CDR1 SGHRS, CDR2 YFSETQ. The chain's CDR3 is CASSPDRGDSPLHF. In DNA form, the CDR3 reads TGCGCCAGCAGCCCCGACAGGGGGGATTCACCCCTCCACTTT.

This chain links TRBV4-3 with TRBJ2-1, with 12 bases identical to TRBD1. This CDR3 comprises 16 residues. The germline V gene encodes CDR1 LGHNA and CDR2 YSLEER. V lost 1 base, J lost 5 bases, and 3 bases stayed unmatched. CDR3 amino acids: CASSQGGTGGHNEQFF. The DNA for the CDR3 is TGCGCCAGCAGCCAAGGTGGGACAGGGGGCCACAATGAGCAGTTCTTC.

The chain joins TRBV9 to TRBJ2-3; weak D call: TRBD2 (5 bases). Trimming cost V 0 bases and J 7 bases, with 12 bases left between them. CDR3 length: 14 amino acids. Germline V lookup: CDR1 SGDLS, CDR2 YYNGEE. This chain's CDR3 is CASSVDPGINTQYF. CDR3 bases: TGTGCCAGCAGCGTAGATCCCGGGATCAATACGCAGTATTTT. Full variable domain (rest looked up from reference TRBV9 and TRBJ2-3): DSGVTQTPKHLITATGQRVTLRCSPRSGDLSVYWYQQSLDQGLQFLIQYYNGEERAKGNILERFSAQQFPDLHSELNLSSLELGDSALYFCASSVDPGINTQYFGPGTRLTVL.

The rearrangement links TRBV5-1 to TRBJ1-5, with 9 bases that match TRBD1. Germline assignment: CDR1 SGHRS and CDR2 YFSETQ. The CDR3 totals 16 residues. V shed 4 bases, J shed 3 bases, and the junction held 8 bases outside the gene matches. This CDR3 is CASSPGTGTNNQPQHF. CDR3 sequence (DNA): TGCGCCAGCAGCCCGGGGACAGGGACCAACAATCAGCCCCAGCATTTT.

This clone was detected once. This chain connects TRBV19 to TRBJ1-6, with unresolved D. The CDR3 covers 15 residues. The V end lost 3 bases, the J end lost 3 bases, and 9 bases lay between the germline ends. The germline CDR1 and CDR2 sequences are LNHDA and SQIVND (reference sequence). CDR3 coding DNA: TGTGCCAGTAGTATGATAGAAAACTATAATTCACCCCTCCACTTT. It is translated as CASSMIENYNSPLHF.

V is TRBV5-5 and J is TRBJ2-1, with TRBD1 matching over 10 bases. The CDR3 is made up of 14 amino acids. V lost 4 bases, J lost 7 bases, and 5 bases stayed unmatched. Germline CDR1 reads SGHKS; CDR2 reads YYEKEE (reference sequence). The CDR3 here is CASSRQGATNEQFF. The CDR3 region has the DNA TGTGCCAGCAGCCGACAGGGGGCAACAAATGAGCAGTTCTTC. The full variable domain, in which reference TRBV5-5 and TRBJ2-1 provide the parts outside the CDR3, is DAGVTQSPTHLIKTRGQQVTLRCSPISGHKSVSWYQQVLGQGPQFIFQYYEKEERGRGNFPDRFSARQFPNYSSELNVNALLLGDSALYLCASSRQGATNEQFFGPGTRLTVL.

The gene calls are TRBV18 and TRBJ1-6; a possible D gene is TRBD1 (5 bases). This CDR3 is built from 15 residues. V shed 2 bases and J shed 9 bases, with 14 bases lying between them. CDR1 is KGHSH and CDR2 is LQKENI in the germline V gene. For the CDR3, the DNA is TGTGCCAGCTCACCAGGCAGGGTGGCTTTTTCACCCCTCCACTTT. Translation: CASSPGRVAFSPLHF.

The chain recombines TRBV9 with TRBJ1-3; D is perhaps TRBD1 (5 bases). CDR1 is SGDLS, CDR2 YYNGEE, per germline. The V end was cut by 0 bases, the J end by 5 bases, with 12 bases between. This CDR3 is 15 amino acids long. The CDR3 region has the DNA TGTGCCAGCAGCGTAGAACAGGCAGGTAGAAACACCATATATTTT. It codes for CASSVEQAGRNTIYF.

The CDR3 loop is CASSFSFTGASNQPQHF. The CDR3 DNA sequence: TGTGCCAGCAGCTTCTCCTTTACAGGGGCAAGCAATCAGCCCCAGCATTTT. The chain links TRBV5-8 to TRBJ1-5, with 7 bases matching TRBD1. V gave up 2 bases and J gave up 1 base; unmatched junction bases: 9. This CDR3 region has 17 residues. CDR1 and CDR2 from the germline V gene are SGHTS and YDEGEE.

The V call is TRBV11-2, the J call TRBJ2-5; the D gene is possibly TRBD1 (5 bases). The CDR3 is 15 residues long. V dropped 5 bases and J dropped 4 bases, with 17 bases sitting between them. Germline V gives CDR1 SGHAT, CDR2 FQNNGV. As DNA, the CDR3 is TGTGCCAGCAGCCCCCCGCCCAGTGGGGCAGAGACCCAGTACTTC. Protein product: CASSPPPSGAETQYF.

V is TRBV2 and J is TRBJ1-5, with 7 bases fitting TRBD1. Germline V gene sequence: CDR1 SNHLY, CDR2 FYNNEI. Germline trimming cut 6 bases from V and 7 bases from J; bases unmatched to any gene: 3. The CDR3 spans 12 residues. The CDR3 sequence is CASRKQGQPQHF. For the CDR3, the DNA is TGTGCCAGCAGGAAACAGGGGCAGCCCCAGCATTTT. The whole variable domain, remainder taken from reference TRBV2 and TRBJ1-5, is EPEVTQTPSHQVTQMGQEVILRCVPISNHLYFYWYRQILGQKVEFLVSFYNNEISEKSEIFDDQFSVERPDGSNFTLKIRSTKLEDSAMYFCASRKQGQPQHFGDGTRLSIL.